These 14 T cell receptor beta chains were sequenced from one sample in a study of post-analysis software for immune sequencing data. Study-wide points: Relative to controls, patients had a few TRBV segments at higher frequency, with TRBV5-6, TRBV5-1 and TRBV20-1 among these.

No antigen has been identified for these receptors. The library was made from cDNA and included unique molecular identifiers. In TCRdb, the PCR reads were re-called with MiXCR into one record per CDR3 protein. Of roughly 600,000 distinct CDR3 sequences in the sample, about 44% are singletons; the top ten hold around 1.7%. Sequencing was carried out using blood. The receptors were sampled from a girl under 18 with multiple sclerosis.

The CDR3 here is CASSPNSPRVGNSPLHF. The CDR3 DNA sequence: TGTGCCAGCTCACCAAATAGCCCTAGGGTCGGTAATTCACCCCTCCACTTT. The chain is built from TRBV18 and TRBJ1-6; no clear D gene. The CDR3 covers 17 residues. Germline V gives CDR1 KGHSH, CDR2 LQKENI. Trimming shortened V by 2 bases and J by 6 bases, and 17 bases separated the two germline ends. The full variable domain, its missing parts supplied by reference TRBV18 and TRBJ1-6, is NAGVMQNPRHLVRRRGQEARLRCSPMKGHSHVYWYRQLPEEGLKFMVYLQKENIIDESGMPKERFSAEFPKEGPSILRIQQVVRGDSAAYFCASSPNSPRVGNSPLHFGNGTRLTVT.

The gene calls are TRBV13 and TRBJ2-3; D possibly corresponds to TRBD2 (5 bases). Germline V gene lookup returns CDR1 PRHDT and CDR2 FYEKMQ (reference sequence). CDR3 size: 13 residues. V was cut by 6 bases and J by 4 bases, with 11 bases left in between. The CDR3, as DNA: TGTGCCAGCAGTGGGGTAGCGCCAGATACGCAGTATTTT. Its protein is CASSGVAPDTQYF.

The V gene is TRBV20-1, the J gene TRBJ1-1; D is perhaps TRBD1 (6 bases). Germline-derived CDR1 and CDR2 are DFQATT and SNEGSKA (reference sequence). The CDR3 is 16 amino acids. The germline V and J ends were trimmed by 0 bases and 1 base, with 15 bases remaining between them. The DNA of the CDR3 is TGCAGTGCTAGAGATCCTATTTCAGGGGAGAACACTGAAGCTTTCTTT. Translating gives CSARDPISGENTEAFF.

V usage is TRBV6-5 and J usage is TRBJ2-1, with D possibly TRBD1 on 6 matching bases. The CDR3 runs to 15 residues. Germline V lookup: CDR1 MNHEY, CDR2 SVGAGI. Trimming stripped 5 bases from V and 4 bases from J, with 15 bases between. The CDR3 is CASSIIQDRYNEQFF. The DNA of the CDR3 is TGTGCCAGCAGTATTATCCAGGACAGATACAATGAGCAGTTCTTC.

A few counts support this clonotype. The chain recombines TRBV4-1 with TRBJ2-5; 7 bases agree with TRBD2. Germline loops: CDR1 MGHRA, CDR2 YSYEKL. The CDR3 is made up of 15 amino acids. V was pared by 0 bases and J by 5 bases, with 6 bases of the junction left unmatched. The CDR3: CASSQDRAGAETQYF. CDR3 bases: TGCGCCAGCAGCCAAGATCGCGCGGGAGCGGAGACCCAGTACTTC.

Points on this clonotype: One end of the junction does not line up with germline, which may come from a read error. The chain couples TRBV29-1 to TRBJ1-1; D gene unclear. The CDR3 is 14 amino acids. Germline V gene data show CDR1 as SQVTM and CDR2 as ANQGSEA. CDR3 in amino acids: CSVALRPPNTEAFF. The CDR3 DNA reads TGCAGCGTTGCCCTTAGACCGCCGAACACTGAGGCTTTCTTT.

This chain uses TRBV6-1 with TRBJ2-6, with D tentatively TRBD1 (6 bases). V gave up 5 bases and J gave up 0 bases, with 20 bases separating them. Germline CDR1 reads MNHNS; CDR2 reads SASEGT. The CDR3 runs 19 residues. Written as DNA, the CDR3 is TGTGCCAGCAGTCATGTGAACCGGGACAAGCACTCTGGGGCCAACGTCCTGACTTTC. It yields the protein CASSHVNRDKHSGANVLTF.

V usage is TRBV12-3 or TRBV12-4 and J usage is TRBJ1-6; 7 bases map to TRBD1. The CDR3 is 14 amino acids. J was trimmed by 10 bases and V by 5 bases; bases with no gene match: 8. The CDR3 sequence is CASSGQVERSPLHF. In DNA, the CDR3 is TGTGCCAGCAGTGGACAGGTTGAGCGGTCACCCCTCCACTTT.

This rearrangement joins TRBV29-1 to TRBJ2-1; 7 bases line up with TRBD2. The germline V gene has CDR1 SQVTM and CDR2 ANQGSEA. The CDR3 has 14 amino acids. CDR3 DNA: TGCAGTACCCATCGGGGGGAGCCCTACAATGAGCAGTTCTTC. Its protein is CSTHRGEPYNEQFF.

The chain links TRBV25-1 to TRBJ1-1; 7 bases align to TRBD1. The germline CDR1 and CDR2 sequences are MGHDK and SYGVNS. The CDR3 is made up of 11 amino acids. The V gene end was trimmed by 7 bases and the J gene end by 6 bases; junction bases not matched to a gene: 2. In DNA, the CDR3 is TGTGCCAGCATCAGGGGGGCTGAAGCTTTCTTT. It is translated as CASIRGAEAFF.

The chain combines TRBV12-3 or TRBV12-4 with TRBJ1-1; D might be TRBD1 (5 bases). This CDR3 is 14 amino acids long. The V and J ends lost 6 bases and 7 bases respectively, with 18 bases between them. Here the CDR3 reads CASRPGGGVGEAFF. As DNA, the CDR3 is TGTGCCAGCAGGCCCGGCGGAGGGGTAGGTGAAGCTTTCTTT.

This chain uses TRBV29-1 with TRBJ1-2; D may be TRBD1 (5 bases). Germline assignment: CDR1 SQVTM and CDR2 ANQGSEA. This CDR3 is 13 amino acids long. Trimming removed 7 bases from V and 3 bases from J, with 15 bases in between. The DNA of the CDR3 is TGCAGCGCGGGGCAGAGCCAGGACTATGGCTACACCTTC. This translates into CSAGQSQDYGYTF. The whole variable domain, filled in from reference TRBV29-1 and TRBJ1-2, reads SAVISQKPSRDICQRGTSLTIQCQVDSQVTMMFWYRQQPGQSLTLIATANQGSEATYESGFVIDKFPISRPNLTFSTLTVSNMSPEDSSIYLCSAGQSQDYGYTFGSGTRLTVV.

This chain uses TRBV28 with TRBJ1-1; D remains unclear. Germline V gene lookup returns CDR1 MDHEN and CDR2 SYDVKM. CDR3 size: 11 residues. V lost 6 bases and J lost 3, with 5 bases in between. The CDR3 region is CASRRYTEAFF. In DNA form, the CDR3 reads TGTGCCAGCAGGCGTTACACTGAAGCTTTCTTT.

This clonotype occurred a few times. The genes are TRBV5-1 and TRBJ2-3, with 7 bases matching TRBD1. The CDR3 consists of 14 residues. The germline CDR1 and CDR2 sequences are SGHRS and YFSETQ. The junction had 3 bases not matched to a gene; V was cut back by 4 bases and J by 1 base. CDR3: CASSRGTGTDTQYF. CDR3 in DNA: TGCGCCAGCAGCCGTGGGACAGGCACAGATACGCAGTATTTT.